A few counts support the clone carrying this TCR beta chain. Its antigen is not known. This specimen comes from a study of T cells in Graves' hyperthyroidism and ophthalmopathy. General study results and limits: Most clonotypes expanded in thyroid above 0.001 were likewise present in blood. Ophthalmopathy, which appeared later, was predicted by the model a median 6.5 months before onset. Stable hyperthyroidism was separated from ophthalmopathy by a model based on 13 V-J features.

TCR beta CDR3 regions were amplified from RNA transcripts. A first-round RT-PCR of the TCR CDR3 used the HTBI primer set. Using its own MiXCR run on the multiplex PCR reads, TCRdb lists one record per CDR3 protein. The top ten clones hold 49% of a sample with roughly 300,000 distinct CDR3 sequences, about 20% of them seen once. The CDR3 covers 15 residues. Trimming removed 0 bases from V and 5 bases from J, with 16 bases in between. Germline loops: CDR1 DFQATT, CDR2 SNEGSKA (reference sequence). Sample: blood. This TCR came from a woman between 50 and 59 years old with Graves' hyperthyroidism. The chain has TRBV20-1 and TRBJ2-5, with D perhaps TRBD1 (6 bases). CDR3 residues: CSARDIGRGSETQYF. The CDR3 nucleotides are TGCAGTGCTAGAGATATTGGCAGGGGATCTGAGACCCAGTACTTC.